The 16 T cell receptor beta chains reported below all come from one sample, sequenced in a study of T-cell reconstitution after alpha-beta-depleted transplantation in children. TCRbeta library preparation incorporated unique molecular identifiers. TCRdb re-derived calls from the PCR reads in MiXCR, one entry per CDR3 protein. The table lists fewer than 550,000 distinct CDR3 sequences, about 10% of them singletons, with about 2% in the top ten. Material: PBMCs, obtained before TCRalphabeta/CD19-depleted stem cell transplant. These receptor sequences come from a child aged 2-15 years with inherited bone marrow failure, due to receive a stem cell transplant.

A word on this clonotype: A much more abundant neighbour one base away suggests this may be a read error. This sequence joins TRBV5-6 and TRBJ1-2; no clear D gene. V lost 3 bases and J lost 2, with 11 bases in between. Per germline, CDR1 SGHDT and CDR2 YYEEEE. The CDR3 sequence is 14 residues long. The CDR3 region has the DNA TGTGCCAGCAGCTCTATTCGGCAGAACTATGGCTACACCTTC. Translating gives CASSSIRQNYGYTF.

This clonotype showed up just a few times. The V gene is TRBV4-3, the J gene TRBJ1-1; TRBD1 is a possible D gene (5 bases). Trimming removed 1 base from V and 4 bases from J, with 10 bases in between. Germline CDR1 is LGHNA and CDR2 is YSLEER. The CDR3 consists of 14 residues. The CDR3 loop reads CASSQVTGGTEAFF. The DNA of the CDR3 is TGCGCCAGCAGCCAAGTAACCGGGGGCACTGAAGCTTTCTTT.

This chain connects TRBV20-1 to TRBJ1-5, with 8 nucleotides matching TRBD1. The CDR3 has 14 amino acids. The ends lost 3 bases at V and 5 bases at J; junction bases unmatched: 6. Germline CDR1 and CDR2: DFQATT and SNEGSKA (reference sequence). This chain's CDR3 is CSARVQGAYQPQHF. The CDR3 region has the DNA TGCAGTGCTAGGGTCCAGGGGGCGTATCAGCCCCAGCATTTT.

Note on this clonotype: Being one base from a much bigger clone, this may be a read error. The chain is built from TRBV24-1 and TRBJ1-2, with 9 bases matching TRBD1. Germline CDR1 reads KGHDR; CDR2 reads SFDVKD. The CDR3 runs to 15 residues. DNA of the CDR3: TGTGCCGCCAGTGAACGACAGGGGGGCGACTATGGCTACACCTTC. It is translated as CAASERQGGDYGYTF.

This clonotype was found many times. This sequence joins TRBV28 and TRBJ2-6, with D perhaps TRBD2 (5 bases). The CDR3 consists of 12 residues. From germline, CDR1 is MDHEN and CDR2 SYDVKM. V was cut by 8 bases and J by 5 bases, with 7 bases left in between. The CDR3 nucleotides are TGTGCCAGCTGGACTCGGGCCAACGTCCTGACTTTC. Protein product: CASWTRANVLTF. Full variable domain (rest looked up from reference TRBV28 and TRBJ2-6): DVKVTQSSRYLVKRTGEKVFLECVQDMDHENMFWYRQDPGLGLRLIYFSYDVKMKEKGDIPEGYSVSREKKERFSLILESASTNQTSMYLCASWTRANVLTFGAGSRLTVL.

This clonotype came up many times. The chain combines TRBV11-2 with TRBJ2-7; a weak D match, TRBD2 (5 bases). The germline CDR1 and CDR2 sequences are SGHAT and FQNNGV. The V end was cut by 5 bases, the J end by 0 bases, with 14 bases between. This CDR3 spans 15 amino acids. The CDR3 is CASSKDYAISYEQYF. The CDR3 bases are TGTGCCAGCAGCAAAGACTACGCTATCTCCTACGAGCAGTACTTC.

This clonotype was recorded many times. J is TRBJ2-1 and V is TRBV6-5, with TRBD2 matching 7 bases. CDR1 is MNHEY and CDR2 is SVGAGI in the germline V gene. Trimming cost V 2 bases and J 0 bases; bases outside gene matches: 7. The CDR3 has 17 residues. The CDR3 protein is CASSYSVAGASYNEQFF. Written as DNA, the CDR3 is TGTGCCAGCAGTTACAGCGTAGCGGGCGCCTCCTACAATGAGCAGTTCTTC.

V gene TRBV6-2 or TRBV6-3 combines with J gene TRBJ2-7; 9 bases are shared with TRBD2. J gave up 3 bases and V 2 bases, and 8 bases lay outside the gene matches. Germline CDR1 MNHEY, CDR2 SVGEGT. This CDR3 has 16 amino acids. CDR3 nucleotides: TGTGCCAGCAGTTACACCATAGCGGGAGTCGGCTACGAGCAGTACTTC. Amino acids: CASSYTIAGVGYEQYF.

In its sample, this clonotype was seen many times. The genes are TRBV11-2 and TRBJ2-3; unclear D gene. The V and J ends lost 4 bases and 5 bases respectively, with 7 bases between them. Germline V gene data show CDR1 as SGHAT and CDR2 as FQNNGV. CDR3 length: 12 amino acids. CDR3 in amino acids: CASSWDGDTQYF. The CDR3 DNA is TGTGCCAGCAGCTGGGATGGAGATACGCAGTATTTT.

In its sample, this clonotype was seen many times. The chain couples TRBV12-3 or TRBV12-4 to TRBJ2-1; the D is unclear. The CDR3 is made up of 13 amino acids. The V end was cut by 1 base, the J end by 12 bases, with 13 bases between. CDR3 bases: TGTGCCAGCAGTTTAGAAGCCCCTCTCTGGCAGTTCTTC. Translation gives CASSLEAPLWQFF.

The chain has TRBV24-1 and TRBJ2-3, with 11 bases matching TRBD2. The germline gives CDR1 KGHDR, CDR2 SFDVKD. With 4 bases clipped from V and 1 base from J, the junction kept 12 bases outside the gene matches. The CDR3 loop spans 19 amino acids. CDR3 sequence: CATSELAGEGNGGTDTQYF. DNA of the CDR3: TGTGCCACCAGTGAACTAGCGGGAGAAGGAAATGGGGGCACAGATACGCAGTATTTT.

V and J are TRBV20-1 and TRBJ2-1, with 14 bases identical to TRBD2. This CDR3 comprises 17 residues. The germline gives CDR1 DFQATT, CDR2 SNEGSKA (reference sequence). After removal of 0 bases from V and 8 bases from J, the junction contained 9 bases not matched to a gene. CDR3 sequence (DNA): TGCAGTGCTAGAGATCCCGGGACTAGCGGGAGTCTCGATGAGCAGTTCTTC. Translated, it gives CSARDPGTSGSLDEQFF.

At least ten counts were recorded for this clonotype. The genes are TRBV6-5 and TRBJ2-7; the D gene is possibly TRBD1 (6 bases). The CDR3 totals 15 residues. Germline loops: CDR1 MNHEY, CDR2 SVGAGI. The germline V and J ends were trimmed by 0 bases and 0 bases, with 9 bases remaining between them. CDR3 amino acids: CASSYSGQISYEQYF. The CDR3 nucleotides are TGTGCCAGCAGTTACTCAGGACAGATCTCCTACGAGCAGTACTTC.

At least ten counts were recorded for this clonotype. This chain links TRBV4-3 with TRBJ2-5; no firm D call. The CDR3 is 15 amino acids. Between the trimmed V and J ends, which lost 1 base and 9 bases, there was a span of 18 bases. The V gene's germline CDR1 is LGHNA and CDR2 YSLEER. The CDR3 reads CASSQVLSLGDPQYF. CDR3 nucleotides: TGCGCCAGCAGCCAAGTTCTGTCTCTTGGGGATCCCCAGTACTTC.

There are many counts of this clonotype. V usage is TRBV4-2 and J usage is TRBJ2-1; 10 bases map to TRBD2. J gave up 6 bases and V 3 bases, and 14 bases lay outside the gene matches. Germline V gives CDR1 LGHNA, CDR2 YNFKEQ. The CDR3 runs 18 residues. CDR3 sequence: CASSHPSGRAGGLNEQFF. The DNA for the CDR3 is TGTGCCAGCAGCCACCCAAGCGGGAGGGCGGGGGGTCTCAATGAGCAGTTCTTC.

Only a few counts were recorded for this clonotype. The chain recombines TRBV7-2 with TRBJ2-1; 7 nucleotides agree with TRBD1. The germline CDR1 and CDR2 sequences are SGHTA and FQGNSA. V lost 5 bases to trimming and J lost 10 bases; unmatched junction nucleotides: 5. The CDR3 contains 12 residues. For the CDR3, the DNA is TGTGCCAGCAGCGAGACAGGGCTAGAGCAGTTCTTC. It translates to CASSETGLEQFF.